These 23 T cell receptor beta chains came from one sample sequenced in a study of CD8+CD57+ T cells in acquired aplastic anemia. The study profiled TCR beta VDJ and CDR3 using genomic DNA as template. TCRdb reprocessed the reads with MiXCR, giving one entry per CDR3 protein. The sample lists about 130,000 distinct CDR3 sequences, 40% to 45% occurring once. Sequencing was done on a sample of sorted CD4+, CD8+, or CD8+CD57+ T cells (not recorded which) from PBMCs. The receptors stem from a human donor in good health, serving as a control.

V gene TRBV5-1 combines with J gene TRBJ2-6, with a possible D match to TRBD1 (6 bases). Germline CDR1 reads SGHRS; CDR2 reads YFSETQ. Trimming took 2 bases from V and 13 from J, leaving 13 bases between them. The CDR3 sequence is 13 residues long. The chain's CDR3 is CASSFRSGQVLTF. In DNA, the CDR3 is TGCGCCAGCAGCTTTAGAAGCGGACAGGTCCTGACTTTC.

In its sample, this clonotype was seen a few times. The chain is built from TRBV11-3 and TRBJ1-1; 7 bases fit TRBD1. The V gene end was trimmed by 2 bases and the J gene end by 4 bases; junction bases not matched to a gene: 7. There are 15 residues in the CDR3. CDR1 is SGHNT and CDR2 is YENEEA in the germline V gene. The CDR3 bases are TGTGCCAGCAGCTTAATCAGGGGGGGGAGCACTGAAGCTTTCTTT. It codes for CASSLIRGGSTEAFF.

This chain uses TRBV5-6 with TRBJ1-1; 7 nucleotides match TRBD1. The CDR3 extends over 14 amino acids. Unmatched junction bases numbered 3, after V lost 3 bases and J lost 1 base. Germline V lookup: CDR1 SGHDT, CDR2 YYEEEE. The CDR3 region has the DNA TGTGCCAGCAGCTCGACAGGGAGGAACACTGAAGCTTTCTTT. This encodes CASSSTGRNTEAFF. The full variable domain, completed using reference TRBV5-6 and TRBJ1-1, is DAGVTQSPTHLIKTRGQQVTLRCSPKSGHDTVSWYQQALGQGPQFIFQYYEEEERQRGNFPDRFSGHQFPNYSSELNVNALLLGDSALYLCASSSTGRNTEAFFGQGTRLTVV.

With regard to this clonotype: Possible read error: a much larger clone is one base away. The CDR3: CASTPRDRGEEQYF. The CDR3 region has the DNA TGTGCCAGCACCCCCCGGGACAGGGGAGAAGAGCAGTACTTC. The chain links TRBV6-1 to TRBJ2-7, with 10 bases fitting TRBD1. The CDR3 has 14 residues. J lost 7 bases, V lost 7 bases, and 10 bases had no gene match. Germline CDR1 reads MNHNS; CDR2 reads SASEGT.

Worth noting for this clonotype: The junction does not match germline at one end; this may be a read error. The rearrangement joins TRBV5-6 to TRBJ2-1; TRBD2 matches at 10 bases. The germline V gene encodes CDR1 SGHDT and CDR2 YYEEEE. CDR3 size: 15 residues. The CDR3 DNA follows: TGTGTCAGCAGCGTGACTAGCGGGTATTACAATGAGCAGTTCTTC. Protein: CVSSVTSGYYNEQFF. Together with reference TRBV5-6 and TRBJ2-1, the CDR3 gives the full variable domain: DAGVTQSPTHLIKTRGQQVTLRCSPKSGHDTVSWYQQALGQGPQFIFQYYEEEERQRGNFPDRFSGHQFPNYSSELNVNALLLGDSALYLCVSSVTSGYYNEQFFGPGTRLTVL.

As for this clonotype: This could be a read error, since a much larger clone is one nucleotide away. The V gene is TRBV20-1, the J gene TRBJ2-2; perhaps TRBD2 as D (6 bases). Germline assignment: CDR1 DFQATT and CDR2 SNEGSKA (reference sequence). V was cut by 5 bases and J by 4 bases, with 14 bases left in between. CDR3 length: 14 residues. The CDR3 nucleotides read TGCAGTGCTGATAGCGGAGCGAGCACCGGGGAGCTGTTTTTT. Protein sequence: CSADSGASTGELFF.

This clonotype has ten or more counts. V and J are TRBV2 and TRBJ1-3; D is ambiguous. Germline loops: CDR1 SNHLY, CDR2 FYNNEI. The CDR3 spans 15 residues. V was pared by 6 bases and J by 8 bases, with 20 bases between. CDR3 in DNA: TGTGCCAGCAGCAACCGCCAAGGTCGATCGGACACCATATATTTT. It is translated as CASSNRQGRSDTIYF.

Of note for this clonotype: A much larger clone lies a single base off, so this may be a read error. The chain links TRBV7-9 to TRBJ1-6; tentative D call: TRBD1 (5 bases). The germline gives CDR1 SEHNR, CDR2 FQNEAQ (reference sequence). V lost 8 bases, J lost 5 bases, and 13 bases lay in between. The CDR3 runs to 14 residues. The CDR3 bases are TGTGCCAGCGGCCAGGGAGTCCATAATTCACCCCTCCACTTT. Translation: CASGQGVHNSPLHF.

The chain employs TRBV6-1 and TRBJ2-7; tentatively, D is TRBD1 (5 bases). The CDR3 sequence is 11 residues long. V gave up 3 bases and J gave up 6 bases, with 6 bases separating them. Germline V gives CDR1 MNHNS, CDR2 SASEGT. The CDR3, as DNA: TGTGCCAGCAGTGATGGGGCCGAGCAGTACTTC. Translated: CASSDGAEQYF.

This clonotype was seen ten or more times. The chain employs TRBV19 and TRBJ1-3, with D possibly being TRBD1 (6 bases). Germline V CDR1 and CDR2: LNHDA, SQIVND (reference sequence). Trimming took off 4 bases at V and 1 base at J, with 8 bases between the two ends. The CDR3 runs to 14 residues. The CDR3 spells CASSNQGSGNTIYF. The CDR3 nucleotides read TGTGCCAGTAGTAACCAGGGGTCTGGAAACACCATATATTTT.

The rearrangement uses TRBV9 and TRBJ1-5; D may be TRBD1 (5 bases). This CDR3 region has 15 residues. Germline lookup yields CDR1 SGDLS and CDR2 YYNGEE. The V gene lost 0 bases and the J gene lost 1 base, with 8 bases spanning the gap. The DNA for the CDR3 is TGTGCCAGCAGCGTAGGAGGGGAGAGCAATCAGCCCCAGCATTTT. It translates to CASSVGGESNQPQHF. Combining the CDR3 with reference TRBV9 and TRBJ1-5 gives the whole variable domain DSGVTQTPKHLITATGQRVTLRCSPRSGDLSVYWYQQSLDQGLQFLIQYYNGEERAKGNILERFSAQQFPDLHSELNLSSLELGDSALYFCASSVGGESNQPQHFGDGTRLSIL.

This clonotype was seen repeatedly, ten times or more. The chain combines TRBV20-1 with TRBJ2-7; D perhaps matches TRBD2 (6 bases). V lost 3 bases, J lost 6 bases, and 12 bases lay in between. The CDR3 extends over 12 amino acids. Germline V gene sequence: CDR1 DFQATT, CDR2 SNEGSKA (reference sequence). CDR3 loop: CSASGSPFEQYF. As DNA, the CDR3 is TGCAGTGCTAGCGGGAGTCCGTTCGAGCAGTACTTC.

This clonotype was counted at least ten times. V is TRBV2 and J is TRBJ1-5; no clear D. With 6 bases removed from V and 0 bases from J, the gap between germline ends came to 9 bases. The CDR3 loop spans 14 amino acids. Germline CDR1 and CDR2: SNHLY and FYNNEI. The CDR3 spells CASSDMYSNQPQHF. The CDR3 DNA reads TGTGCCAGCAGCGACATGTATAGCAATCAGCCCCAGCATTTT.

This clonotype was recorded many times. J is TRBJ2-5 and V is TRBV7-8; D unresolved. CDR3 size: 13 residues. V shed 1 base and J shed 4 bases, with 7 bases lying between them. Germline-derived CDR1 and CDR2 are SGHVS and FQNEAQ. The CDR3 region has the DNA TGTGCCAGCAGCTTAGACTCTAGAGAGACCCAGTACTTC. This translates into CASSLDSRETQYF.

The gene calls are TRBV11-2 and TRBJ1-1, with unresolved D. CDR1 and CDR2 (germline): SGHAT, FQNNGV. With 2 bases removed from V and 8 bases from J, the gap between germline ends came to 9 bases. This CDR3 is 12 amino acids long. The CDR3 is CASSLPQAEAFF. The CDR3, as DNA: TGTGCCAGCAGCTTACCTCAGGCAGAAGCTTTCTTT.

Details on this clonotype: A much larger clone differs by one base, so this may be a read error. CDR3: CASSSGPSDQPQHF. CDR3 DNA sequence: TGTGCCAGCAGTTCGGGGCCGAGCGATCAGCCCCAGCATTTT. The chain combines TRBV9 with TRBJ1-5, with a tentative D call TRBD1 (5 bases). The CDR3 contains 14 residues. CDR1 SGDLS and CDR2 YYNGEE come from the germline V gene. Deletions cut 5 bases from V and 5 bases from J, with 14 bases between.

The chain employs TRBV10-3 and TRBJ2-5; 10 nucleotides line up with TRBD2. The germline gives CDR1 ENHRY, CDR2 SYGVKD. The CDR3 has 18 residues. The V and J ends lost 11 bases and 2 bases, in that order; junction bases with no gene match: 20. The DNA of the CDR3 is TGTGCCGTCATAAAGGGGGGGGTGATACTAGCGGGACAAGAGACCCAGTACTTC. Translated, it gives CAVIKGGVILAGQETQYF.

This clonotype was counted ten times or more. This rearrangement joins TRBV6-1 to TRBJ2-1, with 12 nucleotides matching TRBD2. V dropped 6 bases and J dropped 12; count of bases not matched to a gene: 9. The CDR3 consists of 14 residues. In germline, CDR1 is MNHNS, CDR2 SASEGT. This CDR3 reads CASSPLAGGQGQFF. The CDR3 nucleotides are TGTGCCAGCAGCCCTCTAGCGGGGGGGCAGGGGCAGTTCTTC.

About this clonotype: One end of the junction is discordant with germline, which a read error may explain. The V and J genes are TRBV10-3 and TRBJ1-2; D possibly corresponds to TRBD1 (5 bases). Germline-derived CDR1 and CDR2 are ENHRY and SYGVKD. The CDR3 has 16 residues. CDR3 coding DNA: TGTGCCATCAGTGCTTATTCCGGGGCAGGGAAAAATGGCTACATCTTC. Translation gives CAISAYSGAGKNGYIF.

About this clonotype: At one end, the junction sequence differs from germline, possibly due to a read error. This chain connects TRBV2 to TRBJ2-3; D may be TRBD2 (5 bases). Germline values: CDR1 SNHLY, CDR2 FYNNEI. The CDR3 contains 16 residues. The CDR3 nucleotides read TGCGCCAGCAGTGATTTCAGCGGATCAAACACAGATACGCAGTATTTT. Protein: CASSDFSGSNTDTQYF.

This clonotype was seen ten or more times. Since a much larger clone is just one base distant, this may be a read error. This sequence joins TRBV25-1 and TRBJ1-6, with D perhaps matching TRBD1 (5 bases). The CDR3 is made up of 16 amino acids. Germline loops: CDR1 MGHDK, CDR2 SYGVNS. CDR3 coding DNA: TGTGCCAGCAGTGGTGGGACCGGTACTTTGAATTCACCCCCCCACTTT. Amino acids: CASSGGTGTLNSPPHF.

This clonotype occurred many times. This CDR3 is CAISAVGDQPQHF. CDR3 bases: TGTGCCATCAGTGCAGTGGGCGATCAGCCCCAGCATTTT. This chain joins TRBV10-3 and TRBJ1-5; D remains ambiguous. The ends were cut back, 4 bases at V and 5 bases at J, with 9 bases in the middle. The germline V gene has CDR1 ENHRY and CDR2 SYGVKD. The CDR3 is 13 residues long.

The CDR3 loop is CASSPRVGNTIYF. The DNA for the CDR3 is TGTGCCAGCAGTCCTCGGGTTGGAAACACCATATATTTT. The chain joins TRBV2 to TRBJ1-3; D uncertain. The CDR3 totals 13 residues. The germline V and J ends were trimmed by 5 bases and 3 bases, with 8 bases remaining between them. CDR1 is SNHLY and CDR2 is FYNNEI in the germline V gene.